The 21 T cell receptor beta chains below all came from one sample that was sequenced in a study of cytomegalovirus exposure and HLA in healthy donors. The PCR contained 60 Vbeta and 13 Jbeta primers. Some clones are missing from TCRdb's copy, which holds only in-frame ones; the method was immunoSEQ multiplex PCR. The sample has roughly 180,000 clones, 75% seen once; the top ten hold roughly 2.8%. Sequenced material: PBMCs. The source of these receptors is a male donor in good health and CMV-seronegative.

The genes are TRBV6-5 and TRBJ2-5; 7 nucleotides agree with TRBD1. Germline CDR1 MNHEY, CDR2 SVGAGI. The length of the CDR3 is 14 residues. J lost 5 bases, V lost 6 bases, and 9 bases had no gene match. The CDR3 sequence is CASRRTGLWETQYF. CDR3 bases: TGTGCCAGCAGGCGGACAGGCTTGTGGGAGACCCAGTACTTC.

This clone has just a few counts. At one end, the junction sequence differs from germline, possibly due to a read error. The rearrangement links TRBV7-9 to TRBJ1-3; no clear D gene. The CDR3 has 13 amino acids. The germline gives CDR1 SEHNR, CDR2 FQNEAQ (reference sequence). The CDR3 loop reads CSSNGRNGNTIYF. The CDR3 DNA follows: TGTTCCAGCAATGGCAGGAACGGAAACACCATATATTTT.

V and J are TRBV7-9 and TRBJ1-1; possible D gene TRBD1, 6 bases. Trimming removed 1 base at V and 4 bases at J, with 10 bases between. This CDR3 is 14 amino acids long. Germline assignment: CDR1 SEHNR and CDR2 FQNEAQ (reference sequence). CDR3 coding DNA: TGTGCCAGCAGCTTAGAGGGGGGGGGCACTGAAGCTTTCTTT. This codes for CASSLEGGGTEAFF. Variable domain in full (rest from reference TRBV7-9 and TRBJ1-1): DTGVSQNPRHKITKRGQNVTFRCDPISEHNRLYWYRQTLGQGPEFLTYFQNEAQLEKSRLLSDRFSAERPKGSFSTLEIQRTEQGDSAMYLCASSLEGGGTEAFFGQGTRLTVV.

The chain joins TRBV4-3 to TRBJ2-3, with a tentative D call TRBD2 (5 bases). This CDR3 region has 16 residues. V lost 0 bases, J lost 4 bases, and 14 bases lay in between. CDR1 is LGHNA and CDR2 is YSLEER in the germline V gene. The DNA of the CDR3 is TGCGCCAGCAGCCAAGAGGGAGCTAGAGCATCAGATACGCAGTATTTT. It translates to CASSQEGARASDTQYF.

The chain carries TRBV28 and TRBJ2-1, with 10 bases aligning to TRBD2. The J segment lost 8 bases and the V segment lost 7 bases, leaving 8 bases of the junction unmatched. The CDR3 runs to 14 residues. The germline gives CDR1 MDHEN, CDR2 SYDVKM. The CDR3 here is CASKEREGPYEQFF. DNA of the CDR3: TGTGCCAGCAAGGAGCGGGAGGGCCCGTATGAGCAGTTCTTC. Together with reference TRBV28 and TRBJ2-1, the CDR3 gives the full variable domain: DVKVTQSSRYLVKRTGEKVFLECVQDMDHENMFWYRQDPGLGLRLIYFSYDVKMKEKGDIPEGYSVSREKKERFSLILESASTNQTSMYLCASKEREGPYEQFFGPGTRLTVL.

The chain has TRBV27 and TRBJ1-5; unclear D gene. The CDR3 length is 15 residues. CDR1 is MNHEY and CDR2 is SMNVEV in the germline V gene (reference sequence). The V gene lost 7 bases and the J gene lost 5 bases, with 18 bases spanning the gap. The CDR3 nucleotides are TGTGCCAGCACTCCGACAACGTCGATAGATCAGCCCCAGCATTTT. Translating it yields CASTPTTSIDQPQHF.

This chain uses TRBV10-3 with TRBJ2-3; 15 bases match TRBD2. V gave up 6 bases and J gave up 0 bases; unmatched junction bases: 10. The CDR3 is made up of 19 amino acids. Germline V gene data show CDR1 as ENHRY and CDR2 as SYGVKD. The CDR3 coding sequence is TGTGCCATCAGAAAGGGACTAGCGGGAGGACGAAACAGCACAGATACGCAGTATTTT. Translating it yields CAIRKGLAGGRNSTDTQYF.

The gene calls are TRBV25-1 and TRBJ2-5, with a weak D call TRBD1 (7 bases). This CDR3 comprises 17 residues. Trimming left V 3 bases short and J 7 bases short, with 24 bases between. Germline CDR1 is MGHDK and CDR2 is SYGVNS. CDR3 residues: CASSELGTSDRRGTQYF. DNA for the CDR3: TGTGCCAGCAGTGAGTTGGGGACGTCGGACAGGCGGGGGACCCAGTACTTC.

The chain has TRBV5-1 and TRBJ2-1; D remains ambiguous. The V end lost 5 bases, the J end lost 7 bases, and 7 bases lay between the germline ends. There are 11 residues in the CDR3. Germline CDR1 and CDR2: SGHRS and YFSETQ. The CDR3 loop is CASRVRNEQFF. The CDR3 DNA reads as TGCGCCAGCAGAGTGAGGAATGAGCAGTTCTTC.

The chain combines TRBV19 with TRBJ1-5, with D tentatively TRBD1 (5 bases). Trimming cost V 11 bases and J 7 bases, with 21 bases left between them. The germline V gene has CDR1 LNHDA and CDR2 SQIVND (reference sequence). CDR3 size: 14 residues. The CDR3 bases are TGTGCCGTAGCGGTAGGGACCCTCTCCCAGCCCCAGCATTTT. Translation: CAVAVGTLSQPQHF. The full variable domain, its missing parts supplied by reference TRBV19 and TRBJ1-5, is DGGITQSPKYLFRKEGQNVTLSCEQNLNHDAMYWYRQDPGQGLRLIYYSQIVNDFQKGDIAEGYSVSREKKESFPLTVTSAQKNPTAFYLCAVAVGTLSQPQHFGDGTRLSIL.

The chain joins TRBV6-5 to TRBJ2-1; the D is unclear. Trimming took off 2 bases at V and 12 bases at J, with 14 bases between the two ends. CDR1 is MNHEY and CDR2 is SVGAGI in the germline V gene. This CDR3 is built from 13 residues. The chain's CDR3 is CASSYGPSSVQFF. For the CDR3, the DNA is TGTGCCAGCAGTTACGGTCCATCGTCGGTGCAGTTCTTC.

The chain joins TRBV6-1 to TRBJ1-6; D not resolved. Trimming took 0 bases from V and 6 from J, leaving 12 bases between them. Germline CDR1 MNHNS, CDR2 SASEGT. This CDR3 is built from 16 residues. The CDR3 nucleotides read TGTGCCAGCAGTGAAGCGAGAGGGTTTGGTAATTCACCCCTCCACTTT. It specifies CASSEARGFGNSPLHF.

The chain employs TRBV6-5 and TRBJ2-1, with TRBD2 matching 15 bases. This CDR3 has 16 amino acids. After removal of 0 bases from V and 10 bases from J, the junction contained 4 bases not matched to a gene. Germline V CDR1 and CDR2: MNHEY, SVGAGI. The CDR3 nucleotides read TGTGCCAGCAGTTACTCTGGGACTAGCGGGGGGTGGGAGCAGTTCTTC. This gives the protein CASSYSGTSGGWEQFF.

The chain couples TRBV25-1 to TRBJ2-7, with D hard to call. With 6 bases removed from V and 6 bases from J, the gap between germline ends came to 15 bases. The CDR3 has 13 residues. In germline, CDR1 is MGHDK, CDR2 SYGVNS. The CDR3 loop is CASRATMAGEQYF. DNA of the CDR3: TGTGCCAGCAGGGCGACAATGGCCGGCGAGCAGTACTTC.

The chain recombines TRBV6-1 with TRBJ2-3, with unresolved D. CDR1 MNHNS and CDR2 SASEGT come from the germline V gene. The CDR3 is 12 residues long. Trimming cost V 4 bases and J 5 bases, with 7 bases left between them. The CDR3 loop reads CASSAIQDTQYF. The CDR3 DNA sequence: TGTGCCAGCAGTGCCATTCAAGATACGCAGTATTTT.

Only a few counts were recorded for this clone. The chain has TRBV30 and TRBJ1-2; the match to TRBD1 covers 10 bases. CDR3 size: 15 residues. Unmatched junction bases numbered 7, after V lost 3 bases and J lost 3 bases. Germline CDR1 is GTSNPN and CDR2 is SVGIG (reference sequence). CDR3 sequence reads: CAWSSGQGEYYGYTF. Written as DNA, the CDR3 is TGTGCCTGGAGCTCCGGACAGGGGGAGTACTATGGCTACACCTTC.

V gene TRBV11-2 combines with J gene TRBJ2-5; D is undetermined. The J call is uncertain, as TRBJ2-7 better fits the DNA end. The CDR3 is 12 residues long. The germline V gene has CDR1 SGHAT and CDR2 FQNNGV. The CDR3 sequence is CASSLVTYEQYF. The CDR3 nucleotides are TGTGCCAGCAGCTTAGTAACCTACGAGCAGTACTTC.

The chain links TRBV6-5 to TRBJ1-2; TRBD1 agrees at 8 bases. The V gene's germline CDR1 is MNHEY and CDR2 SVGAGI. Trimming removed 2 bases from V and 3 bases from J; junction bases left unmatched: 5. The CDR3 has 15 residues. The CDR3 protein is CASSYGTGGHYGYTF. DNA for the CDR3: TGTGCCAGCAGTTACGGAACAGGGGGGCACTATGGCTACACCTTC.

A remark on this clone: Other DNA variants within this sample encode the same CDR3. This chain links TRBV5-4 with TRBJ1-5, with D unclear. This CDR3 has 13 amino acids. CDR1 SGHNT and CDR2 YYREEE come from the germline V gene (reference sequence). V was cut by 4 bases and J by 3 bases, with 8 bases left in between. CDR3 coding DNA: TGTGCCAGCAGCCTGGACTACAATCAGCCCCAGCATTTT. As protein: CASSLDYNQPQHF. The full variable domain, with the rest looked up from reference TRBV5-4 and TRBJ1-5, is ETGVTQSPTHLIKTRGQQVTLRCSSQSGHNTVSWYQQALGQGPQFIFQYYREEENGRGNFPPRFSGLQFPNYSSELNVNALELDDSALYLCASSLDYNQPQHFGDGTRLSIL.

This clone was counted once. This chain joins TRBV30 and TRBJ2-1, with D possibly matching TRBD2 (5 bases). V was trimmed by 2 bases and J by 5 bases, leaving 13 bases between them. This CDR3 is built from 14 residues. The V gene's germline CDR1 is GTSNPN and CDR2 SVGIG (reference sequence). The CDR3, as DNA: TGTGCCTGGAGTCAGTGGGAGATCCACAATGAGCAGTTCTTC. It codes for CAWSQWEIHNEQFF.

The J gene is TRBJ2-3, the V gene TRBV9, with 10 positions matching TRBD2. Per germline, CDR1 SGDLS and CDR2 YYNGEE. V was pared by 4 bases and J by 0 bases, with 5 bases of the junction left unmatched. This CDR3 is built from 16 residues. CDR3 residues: CASSPRTSGSTDTQYF. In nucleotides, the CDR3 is TGTGCCAGCAGCCCCCGGACTAGCGGTAGCACAGATACGCAGTATTTT.